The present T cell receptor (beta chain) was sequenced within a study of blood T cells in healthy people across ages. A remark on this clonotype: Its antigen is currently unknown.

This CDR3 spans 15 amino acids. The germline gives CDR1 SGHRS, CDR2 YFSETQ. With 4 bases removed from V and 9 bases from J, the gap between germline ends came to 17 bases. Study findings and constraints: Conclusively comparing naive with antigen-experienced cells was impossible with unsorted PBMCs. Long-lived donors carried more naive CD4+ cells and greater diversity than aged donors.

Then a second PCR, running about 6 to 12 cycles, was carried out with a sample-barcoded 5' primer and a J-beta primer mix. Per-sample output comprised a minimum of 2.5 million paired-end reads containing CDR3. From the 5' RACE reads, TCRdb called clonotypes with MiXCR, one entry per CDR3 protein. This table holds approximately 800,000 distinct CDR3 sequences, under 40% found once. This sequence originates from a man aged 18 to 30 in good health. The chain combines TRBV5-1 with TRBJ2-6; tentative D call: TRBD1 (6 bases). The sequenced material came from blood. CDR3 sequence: CASSADRKEDNVLTF. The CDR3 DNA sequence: TGCGCCAGCAGCGCGGACAGAAAGGAAGACAACGTCCTGACTTTC.